This entry concerns a single T cell receptor (beta chain). This clonotype was seen a few times. Its binding antigen is unknown. No per-base quality is available; no much larger clone lies one base away. TCR beta CDR3 regions were amplified from RNA transcripts. The first round of RT-PCR for the TCR CDR3 was performed with the HTBI primer set and the Qiagen OneStep RT-PCR kit. The libraries were constructed in a second round of multiplex PCR and then size-selected and purified. Sequencing of the libraries was done on an Illumina HiSeq2000 using paired-end 100 bp reads. On the study's bioinformatics: SOAPnuke was used to process the raw data, throwing out any read that contained adapters or uncalled bases, had a mean Phred below 15, or lacked an exact constant-primer or identifier match. High-quality paired reads were merged using COPE v1.2.5, and each unique nucleotide sequence was defined as a clonotype. Clonotypes were aligned to IMGT TRBV, TRBD and TRBJ reference segments using MiTCR v1.1. The analysis included only V-J combinations with a frequency above 0.0001, which together covered 98% to 99.2% of the repertoires. A TCS score was defined as the ratio of F50 (clonal expansion) to E x V (chaos), with BLOSUM62-based TCRdist applied between CDR3 peptides within each V-J. Welch's t-statistics and random forest reduced 450 to 600 V-J features to roughly 13, which were used in a naive Bayes classifier (R e1071). The raw public reads went through TCRdb reprocessing: fastp at Q25, MiXCR clone calling, in-frame beta chains kept. All rows with the same CDR3 protein become a single entry with the most common DNA and genes. The V and J calls were not made by the authors but by TCRdb's processing. The sample table holds about 640,000 distinct CDR3 sequences, of which about 20% were seen once. About 34% of the sample comes from the top ten.

The data were taken from a study of T cells in Graves' hyperthyroidism and ophthalmopathy (dated by TCRdb to between 2018 and 2020). In the study overall: Peripheral blood was sampled at the time of initial diagnosis, prior to any treatment. A discovery cohort of about a hundred patients, roughly 45 with Graves' ophthalmopathy and about 60 with stable Graves' hyperthyroidism, was used to find distinguishing TCR V-J signatures. Whether ophthalmopathy could be predicted prospectively was tested in an independent validation cohort made up of under 20 hyperthyroidism patients plus 17 patients who later progressed to ophthalmopathy. For training and testing, the 80 to 100 patients in the discovery cohort were randomly divided in a 7:3 ratio. Thyroid tissue and blood T-cell repertoires from over 5 Graves' hyperthyroidism patients were also compared in the study. After blood sampling, hyperthyroidism patients were treated with methimazole at a starting dose of 30 mg daily, and ophthalmopathy patients were treated with high-dose intravenous methylprednisolone. TCR Vbeta CDR3 sequencing of 120 to 150 peripheral blood samples (fewer than 45 ophthalmopathy, over 70 hyperthyroidism and about 17 progressor patients) is reported in the paper. The paper as a whole reports these results and caveats: Ophthalmopathy was separated from stable hyperthyroidism by a 13 V-J signature model, with roughly 88% sensitivity and roughly 81% specificity obtained in cross-validation and 80%/75% obtained in testing. In validation, the model predicted progression to ophthalmopathy a median of roughly 6.5 months before onset, with around 70% sensitivity and roughly 77% specificity. No statistical method was used to set the sample size in advance, and investigators knew the group allocation. Most expanded thyroid clonotypes (frequency above 0.001) were also found in blood, which suggests that blood repertoires may mirror thyroid immune responses.

Taken from the germline V gene, the CDR1 and CDR2 loops are SGHRS and YFSETQ. From cysteine to phenylalanine, the CDR3 is 16 amino acids long. CDR3 DNA only is kept here, 48 bases in frame from base 1. V is pared back by 3 bases and J by 2 bases, with 17 bases lying between the germline termini. Moderately to severely active disease, a Clinical Activity Score of at least 3, a NOSPECS grade of at least 4, and a duration under 3 months were present in ophthalmopathy patients. The study excluded patients with uncontrolled infections, other autoimmune diseases, pregnancy or lactation. Diagnoses were based on clinical symptoms, serum thyroxine and TRAb, thyroid ultrasound and orbital computed tomography. PBMCs were isolated from more than 9 ml of fresh peripheral blood by Ficoll-Paque density gradient centrifugation. Total RNA was extracted using Trizol reagent, and RNA quality was assessed on an Agilent 2100 Bioanalyzer.

The rearranged chain carries TRBV5-1 and TRBJ2-5, with the D call tentatively TRBD1 or TRBD2, each fitting 5 bases. The sample was blood. This sequence originates from a young man with Graves' ophthalmopathy. At the DNA level, the sequence is TGCGCCAGCAGCTGGGGACCTGGGTTGGATCAAGAGACCCAGTACTTC. Its translation reads: CASSWGPGLDQETQYF.